These T cell receptor beta chains were read from a single sample in a study of technical replicates of blood from several donors. Some clones are missing from TCRdb's copy, which holds only in-frame ones; the method was immunoSEQ multiplex PCR. The sample has tens of thousands of clones; about 90% are singletons. The sequenced sample consisted of PBMCs. These receptor sequences come from a human donor in good health. Some clones in this sample may be carry-over from other donors' samples. Each CDR3 is given with its conserved first and last residue. Fields, in order: V gene, clone size, J gene, CDR3 length, CDR3 protein. Rows give clone size only sometimes, using once, few, many, or a class for an expanded clone.

TRBV9,.,TRBJ2-5,16,CASSRRTSGYEETQYF
TRBV5-1,.,TRBJ2-7,11,CASSQSYEQYF
TRBV4-2,.,TRBJ1-3,13,CASSQGAANTIYF
TRBV14,few,TRBJ2-1,17,CASSQGLAGGRYNEQFF
TRBV18,few,TRBJ2-1,17,CASSLDRIGQIPGEQFF
TRBV9,.,TRBJ2-1,17,CASSATGTSGIYNEQFF
TRBV6-1,.,TRBJ2-1,13,CASSVLAGRTQFF
TRBV10-3,.,TRBJ1-3,14,CAISVADSGNTIYF
TRBV7-6,.,TRBJ2-1,17,CASSLAMTSGSRNEQFF
TRBV2,.,TRBJ1-5,15,CASSPTQGGSQPQHF
TRBV11-2,.,TRBJ1-1,16,CASSLDLGEVNTEAFF
TRBV29-1,.,TRBJ2-1,12,CSGWDRYNEQFF
TRBV6-1,once,TRBJ1-4,13,CASTRDRDEKLFF
TRBV19,.,TRBJ1-6,14,CASSIRQYNSPLHF
TRBV10-3,.,TRBJ1-1,15,CAISEPGGRGTEAFF
TRBV30,.,TRBJ1-2,13,CAWRRGLNYGYTF
TRBV2,.,TRBJ2-7,15,CASSSTGGPSYEQYF
TRBV6-1,.,TRBJ2-3,15,CASMRGGGAKDTQYF
TRBV29-1,.,TRBJ2-1,15,CSATVTSGITNEQFF
TRBV6-4,few,TRBJ2-3,14,CASSSRGGTDTQYF
TRBV7-6,.,TRBJ2-5,16,CASSLGVAGGPETQYF
TRBV6-5,.,TRBJ2-5,16,CASSSLGTRLQETQYF
TRBV30,.,TRBJ2-3,17,CAWRTSGANTHADTQYF
TRBV7-9,once,TRBJ2-3,13,CASRPGGADTQYF
TRBV19,.,TRBJ2-1,13,CASSIRRRDEQFF
TRBV7-8,.,TRBJ2-1,15,CASSPTGQTFNEQFF
TRBV6-5,.,TRBJ2-7,15,CASSPGTSGRDEQYF
TRBV6-1,.,TRBJ2-7,15,CASSERRGGLGEQYF
TRBV5-1,.,TRBJ2-3,15,CASTSTGLKVDTQYF
TRBV11-2,once,TRBJ2-1,15,CASSFLAGGYNEQFF
TRBV7-8,.,TRBJ2-3,16,CASSRESAGTTDTQYF
TRBV5-3,.,TRBJ1-1,17,CARSSSLTGTQNTEAFF
TRBV5-8,.,TRBJ1-2,14,CASSLRDRNYGYTF
TRBV11-2,.,TRBJ2-7,13,CASSLIRPGGQYF
TRBV6-5,.,TRBJ1-6,15,CASSYSGRGNSPLHF
TRBV7-2,.,TRBJ1-1,15,CASSLNRGLNTEAFF